This T cell receptor beta chain originates from a study of shared clonotypes between healthy human individuals. Only in-frame clones appear in the TCRdb table, and some are missing; sequencing was by immunoSEQ multiplex PCR. The sample records about 1 million clones, about 76% being singletons. Adults of Caucasian background living in Nashville, Tennessee made up all donors. Germline trimming cut 3 bases from V and 5 bases from J; bases unmatched to any gene: 14. Germline V gives CDR1 SGHDN, CDR2 FVKESK. The CDR3 is 19 amino acids. The clonotype was recovered from a man between 18 and 29 years old in good health. The specimen sequenced was memory CD4+ T cells sorted from blood. Subset reported: CD45RA-negative fraction. V usage is TRBV14 and J usage is TRBJ1-5; 12 nucleotides agree with TRBD1. CDR3 residues: CASSHKLPPGQGAHQPQHF. The DNA for the CDR3 is TGTGCCAGCAGCCATAAACTACCTCCGGGACAGGGGGCGCATCAGCCCCAGCATTTT.